Shown below are 14 T cell receptor beta chains from a single sample sequenced in a study of blood T cell repertoires in COVID-19. The repertoire was sequenced with immunoSEQ multiplex PCR; TCRdb's copy has only in-frame clones and lacks some. The sample lists around 58,000 clones, approximately 90% occurring once. Material: PBMCs or T cells enriched from blood (not recorded which). The receptors were sampled from a woman in her 40s who had recovered from COVID-19.

In its sample, this clone was seen a few times. The V call is TRBV11-2, the J call TRBJ1-2; a weak D match, TRBD1 (5 bases). CDR1 SGHAT and CDR2 FQNNGV come from the germline V gene. CDR3 length equals 16 residues. Trimming shortened V by 5 bases and J by 0 bases, and 16 bases separated the two germline ends. CDR3 protein: CASSTYLGAANYGYTF. The CDR3 bases are TGTGCCAGCAGCACCTACCTAGGGGCCGCTAACTATGGCTACACCTTC. The full variable domain, in which reference TRBV11-2 and TRBJ1-2 provide the parts outside the CDR3, is EAGVAQSPRYKIIEKRQSVAFWCNPISGHATLYWYQQILGQGPKLLIQFQNNGVVDDSQLPKDRFSAERLKGVDSTLKIQPAKLEDSAVYLCASSTYLGAANYGYTFGSGTRLTVV.

The chain is built from TRBV20-1 and TRBJ2-7; possibly TRBD1 for D (5 bases). There are 11 residues in the CDR3. Germline loops: CDR1 DFQATT, CDR2 SNEGSKA (reference sequence). Trimming stripped 6 bases from V and 4 bases from J, with 10 bases between. CDR3 coding DNA: TGCAGTGCCGCGACAGATTACGAGCAGTACTTC. Protein: CSAATDYEQYF.

The chain uses TRBV5-8 and TRBJ1-2; the D gene is possibly TRBD1 (6 bases). The CDR3 sequence is 19 residues long. Germline CDR1 and CDR2: SGHTS and YDEGEE. V was trimmed by 0 bases and J by 2 bases, leaving 23 bases between them. The CDR3 protein is CASSLEIWEGDSSNYGYTF. The CDR3 nucleotides are TGTGCCAGCAGCTTGGAAATTTGGGAGGGGGACTCTTCGAACTATGGCTACACCTTC.

V gene TRBV29-1 combines with J gene TRBJ2-1, with 9 bases identical to TRBD1. Germline lookup yields CDR1 SQVTM and CDR2 ANQGSEA. This CDR3 contains 12 residues. V dropped 7 bases and J dropped 4; count of bases not matched to a gene: 2. DNA of the CDR3: TGCAGCGGGGGGACAGGGTACAATGAGCAGTTCTTC. The encoded protein is CSGGTGYNEQFF.

This chain joins TRBV2 and TRBJ1-6; 7 bases align to TRBD1. The CDR3 length is 15 residues. The V gene's germline CDR1 is SNHLY and CDR2 FYNNEI. V lost 7 bases, J lost 0 bases, and 3 bases stayed unmatched. The CDR3 DNA is TGTGCCAGCAAGACAGGGAGCTCCTATAATTCACCCCTCCACTTT. Its translation: CASKTGSSYNSPLHF.

The rearrangement uses TRBV6-1 and TRBJ1-5; possibly TRBD1 for D (5 bases). The V end lost 0 bases, the J end lost 8 bases, and 14 bases lay between the germline ends. This CDR3 is built from 15 residues. Germline V gives CDR1 MNHNS, CDR2 SASEGT. CDR3 in DNA: TGTGCCAGCAGTGAAGCTGGGGGGGTCGGGGAGCCCCAGCATTTT. This sequence encodes CASSEAGGVGEPQHF.

The rearrangement joins TRBV14 to TRBJ2-3, with 13 bases aligning to TRBD2. Losses at the gene ends were 1 base for V and 0 bases for J; bases not matched to a gene: 4. This CDR3 region has 18 residues. CDR1 and CDR2 from the germline V gene are SGHDN and FVKESK. CDR3 region: CASSQGGLAGRSTDTQYF. DNA of the CDR3: TGTGCCAGCAGCCAAGGGGGACTAGCGGGGCGTAGCACAGATACGCAGTATTTT.

This rearrangement joins TRBV9 to TRBJ1-2; D may be TRBD1 (5 bases). This CDR3 region has 13 residues. The germline gives CDR1 SGDLS, CDR2 YYNGEE. Trimming stripped 0 bases from V and 7 bases from J, with 10 bases between. The CDR3 is CASSVGGEGGYTF. CDR3 in DNA: TGTGCCAGCAGCGTAGGGGGGGAGGGTGGCTACACCTTC.

The chain couples TRBV7-7 to TRBJ2-5; a possible D gene is TRBD2 (5 bases). V gave up 2 bases and J gave up 5 bases, with 15 bases separating them. Germline-derived CDR1 and CDR2 are SSHAT and FNYEAQ (reference sequence). There are 15 residues in the CDR3. In DNA, the CDR3 is TGTGCCAGCAGCTTATTCTCCGGGATTCGGGAGACCCAGTACTTC. Protein sequence: CASSLFSGIRETQYF.

This chain joins TRBV19 and TRBJ1-5, with TRBD1 matching over 7 bases. The CDR3 runs 15 residues. The J segment lost 5 bases and the V segment lost 6 bases, leaving 10 bases of the junction unmatched. Germline loops: CDR1 LNHDA, CDR2 SQIVND (reference sequence). Here the CDR3 DNA reads TGTGCCAGTAGCACGAACAGGGGTAAGGATCAGCCCCAGCATTTT. Translation gives CASSTNRGKDQPQHF.

The chain has TRBV6-5 and TRBJ2-7; the match to TRBD2 covers 10 bases. CDR1 and CDR2 from the germline V gene are MNHEY and SVGAGI. The CDR3 loop spans 14 amino acids. V lost 6 bases and J lost 2; bases outside the gene matches: 4. In DNA form, the CDR3 reads TGTGCCAGCAGCCGGACTAGCGGCCCCTACGAGCAGTACTTC. Its protein is CASSRTSGPYEQYF.

The V call is TRBV15, the J call TRBJ1-4; unclear D gene. Looked up from germline, CDR1 is LNHNV and CDR2 is YYDKDF (reference sequence). V lost 4 bases, J lost 7 bases, and 7 bases lay in between. CDR3 length: 12 amino acids. CDR3 in DNA: TGTGCCACCAGCAACTATGGTGAAAAACTGTTTTTT. Protein: CATSNYGEKLFF.

This clone occurred a few times. This rearrangement joins TRBV5-5 to TRBJ1-5, with D possibly being TRBD1 (5 bases). Germline V CDR1 and CDR2: SGHKS, YYEKEE (reference sequence). Trimming shortened V by 6 bases and J by 2 bases, and 27 bases separated the two germline ends. This CDR3 is built from 19 residues. CDR3 loop: CASTHPDSLPGIGNQPQHF. Written as DNA, the CDR3 is TGTGCCAGCACCCACCCAGACAGTCTCCCAGGGATTGGCAATCAGCCCCAGCATTTT.

Only a few counts were recorded for this clone. The rearrangement uses TRBV6-5 and TRBJ1-5; 9 bases align to TRBD1. Germline assignment: CDR1 MNHEY and CDR2 SVGAGI. The J segment lost 2 bases and the V segment lost 9 bases, leaving 5 bases of the junction unmatched. CDR3 length: 14 residues. CDR3 nucleotides: TGTGCCAGGCAACAGGGGGCACGCAATCAGCCCCAGCATTTT. This sequence encodes CARQQGARNQPQHF.